This T cell receptor beta chain was obtained from a study of vaccination and CD4 T cells after COVID-19. On the study more broadly: The convalescents, six males and four females, included two who were Hispanic. From HCoV-229E, HCoV-OC43, HCoV-NL63 and SARS-CoV-2, overlapping spike peptides were used to stimulate the cells.

The treatment denotes: roughly ten-day PBMC culture with coronavirus spike peptide pools or control peptides (ViraFEST assay). ViraFEST used peptide pools to expand antigen-specific T cells and subsequently sequenced their TCRs. After culture for roughly 10 days, isolation of CD4+ T cells was performed by negative selection. CDR1 is DFQATT, CDR2 SNEGSKA, per germline (reference sequence). There are 14 residues in the CDR3. V lost 2 bases and J lost 6; bases outside the gene matches: 7. At the Johns Hopkins FTIC core, DNA taken from cultured CD4+ T cells was sequenced by way of the Oncomine TCR Beta short-read assay. TCRdb re-called the PCR reads with MiXCR, one entry per CDR3 protein. This sample has about 13,000 distinct CDR3 sequences, with 25% to 30% found just once. This clonotype was counted between two and nine times. The antigen is not known.

V gene TRBV20-1 combines with J gene TRBJ2-1, with TRBD1 matching over 7 bases. The sequenced sample was CD4+ T cells from blood, cultured in vitro, obtained before SARS-CoV-2 vaccination. The source is a human donor who received a COVID-19 vaccine. The CDR3 is CSARRRGSPNEQFF. The CDR3 bases are TGCAGTGCTAGACGCAGGGGGTCGCCCAATGAGCAGTTCTTC.